This TCR beta chain was identified during a study of graft-versus-host responses after intestinal transplantation. In the case of this clone: Antigen unknown.

Data came from immunoSEQ multiplex PCR; TCRdb stores just in-frame clones and leaves some out. The sample contains roughly 39,000 clones, about 95% of which appear only once. CDR3 length equals 19 residues. The source of this sequence is a human donor who was the organ donor for an intestinal transplant. The material sequenced was unstimulated CD8+ T cells sorted from spleen or lymph node cells, taken before transplant. The chain couples TRBV21-1 to TRBJ2-7; the D call TRBD2 from the table was never checked on the DNA. TRBV21-1 is given as a pseudogene. The chain's CDR3 is CASTTLKEGGARSYHEQYF. The CDR3 DNA is TGTGCCAGCACAACCCTCAAGGAGGGGGGGGCGCGATCCTACCACGAGCAGTACTTC.